The 27 T cell receptor beta chains below come from one sample, sequenced in a study of blood T cell repertoires in COVID-19. Profiling relied on immunoSEQ multiplex PCR, and the TCRdb table lists in-frame clones only, not all of them. Of tens of thousands of clones in the sample, roughly 85% were seen once. The source material was peripheral blood. Receptors were obtained from a human donor in a cohort sampled during active COVID-19.

The CDR3 region has the DNA TGTGCCAGCAGGGGCCCGGGAGGGGAGGGTGAAGCTTTCTTT. Its protein is CASRGPGGEGEAFF. The chain uses TRBV6-6 and TRBJ1-1, with D tentatively TRBD1 (5 bases). This CDR3 region has 14 residues. V lost 6 bases to trimming and J lost 7 bases, with 18 bases between them. The germline V gene encodes CDR1 MNHNY and CDR2 SVGAGI (reference sequence).

This chain links TRBV9 with TRBJ2-1, with 8 bases aligning to TRBD2. This CDR3 comprises 15 residues. Unmatched junction bases numbered 9, after V lost 0 bases and J lost 10 bases. Germline loops: CDR1 SGDLS, CDR2 YYNGEE. This chain's CDR3 is CASSVDGRAGREQFF. The CDR3 coding sequence is TGTGCCAGCAGCGTAGACGGGAGGGCCGGTAGGGAGCAGTTCTTC.

This clone has just a few counts. The chain joins TRBV30 to TRBJ1-5; D is perhaps TRBD1 (5 bases). With 5 bases removed from V and 6 bases from J, the gap between germline ends came to 11 bases. Germline V gives CDR1 GTSNPN, CDR2 SVGIG (reference sequence). This CDR3 is built from 12 residues. The CDR3 region has the DNA TGTGCCTGGGGGCAGGGTGCTCAGCCCCAGCATTTT. This encodes CAWGQGAQPQHF.

The chain uses TRBV28 and TRBJ1-1; D is possibly TRBD1 (6 bases). CDR1 and CDR2 (germline): MDHEN, SYDVKM. The CDR3 is 15 residues long. V was trimmed by 5 bases and J by 5 bases, leaving 18 bases between them. The CDR3 DNA is TGTGCCAGCAGTCGGCGTTCAGGGGTCGGGACTGAAGCTTTCTTT. Its protein product is CASSRRSGVGTEAFF.

V gene TRBV18 combines with J gene TRBJ1-5, with D maybe TRBD1 (6 bases). The CDR3 loop spans 13 amino acids. Germline values: CDR1 KGHSH, CDR2 LQKENI. Trimming left V 6 bases short and J 3 bases short, with 9 bases between. This CDR3 is CASSRGVNQPQHF. The CDR3 coding sequence is TGTGCCAGCTCCAGGGGAGTCAATCAGCCCCAGCATTTT.

The CDR3 loop is CASSGSTGGDSYEQYF. The CDR3, as DNA: TGTGCCAGCAGTGGGTCCACAGGGGGAGACTCCTACGAGCAGTACTTC. The J gene is TRBJ2-7, the V gene TRBV6-1; 8 positions match TRBD1. Germline trimming cut 4 bases from V and 0 bases from J; bases unmatched to any gene: 8. Per germline, CDR1 MNHNS and CDR2 SASEGT. The CDR3 has 16 amino acids.

This clone was seen a single time. The gene calls are TRBV10-3 and TRBJ2-2; D is possibly TRBD1 (6 bases). Between the trimmed V and J ends, which lost 6 bases and 7 bases, there was a span of 15 bases. The CDR3 consists of 14 residues. The germline V gene encodes CDR1 ENHRY and CDR2 SYGVKD. The CDR3 DNA reads TGTGCCATCAGCCCCGGGACAAATGGCGGGGAGCTGTTTTTT. Protein: CAISPGTNGGELFF.

The chain recombines TRBV6-5 with TRBJ1-2; D gene unclear. Trimming cost V 6 bases and J 4 bases, with 12 bases left between them. Germline loops: CDR1 MNHEY, CDR2 SVGAGI. The CDR3 runs 13 residues. Here the CDR3 reads CASSGFEGYGYTF. The CDR3 coding sequence is TGTGCCAGCAGCGGGTTTGAGGGCTATGGCTACACCTTC.

This chain joins TRBV5-1 and TRBJ1-4, with D possibly matching TRBD1 (5 bases). Trimming removed 4 bases at V and 5 bases at J, with 9 bases between. The V gene's germline CDR1 is SGHRS and CDR2 YFSETQ. This CDR3 comprises 13 residues. The CDR3 sequence is CASSPTANEKLFF. The CDR3 DNA reads TGCGCCAGCAGCCCGACAGCGAATGAAAAACTGTTTTTT. Complete variable domain (other parts from reference TRBV5-1 and TRBJ1-4): KAGVTQTPRYLIKTRGQQVTLSCSPISGHRSVSWYQQTPGQGLQFLFEYFSETQRNKGNFPGRFSGRQFSNSRSEMNVSTLELGDSALYLCASSPTANEKLFFGSGTQLSVL.

V usage is TRBV29-1 and J usage is TRBJ2-7; the D is unclear. There are 15 residues in the CDR3. V was cut by 2 bases and J by 1 base, with 15 bases left in between. The germline V gene has CDR1 SQVTM and CDR2 ANQGSEA. The DNA of the CDR3 is TGCAGCGTTGAAAGTAGAGGATTTTTATCCTACGAGCAGTACTTC. Translated: CSVESRGFLSYEQYF.

The rearrangement uses TRBV4-3 and TRBJ2-1; D is unresolved. Germline V gives CDR1 LGHNA, CDR2 YSLEER. This CDR3 has 16 amino acids. Trimming stripped 0 bases from V and 10 bases from J, with 19 bases between. The CDR3 nucleotides read TGCGCCAGCAGCCAAGAGCCGCAAGACTCCGCCGGGGAGCAGTTCTTC. This sequence encodes CASSQEPQDSAGEQFF.

The chain links TRBV5-5 to TRBJ2-6, with D unclear. CDR3 length equals 15 residues. Per germline, CDR1 SGHKS and CDR2 YYEKEE (reference sequence). V was shortened by 2 bases and J by 0 bases, with 6 bases between the two germline ends. The CDR3 region is CASSLEPSGANVLTF. The CDR3 DNA sequence: TGTGCCAGCAGCTTAGAGCCCTCTGGGGCCAACGTCCTGACTTTC.

This clone occurred a few times. The chain combines TRBV29-1 with TRBJ2-2; D remains ambiguous. The length of the CDR3 is 16 residues. Trimming took 3 bases from V and 0 from J, leaving 14 bases between them. Germline lookup yields CDR1 SQVTM and CDR2 ANQGSEA. The CDR3 loop is CSVEVGRPTNTGELFF. The DNA for the CDR3 is TGCAGCGTTGAGGTTGGGCGACCCACGAACACCGGGGAGCTGTTTTTT.

The rearrangement links TRBV3-1 (or the pseudogene TRBV3-2) to TRBJ1-2; D unresolved. Trimming removed 4 bases at V and 4 bases at J, with 16 bases between. This CDR3 is built from 15 residues. CDR1 is LGHDT and CDR2 is YNNKEL in the germline V gene (reference sequence). CDR3 amino acids: CASSPTRNGIYGYTF. In nucleotides, the CDR3 is TGTGCCAGCAGCCCCACCCGAAACGGGATCTATGGCTACACCTTC.

The chain links TRBV7-3 to TRBJ2-5; tentative D call: TRBD1 (7 bases). The germline V gene has CDR1 SGHTA and CDR2 FQGTGA. The CDR3 runs to 16 residues. V lost 5 bases to trimming and J lost 5 bases, with 21 bases between them. The CDR3 reads CASSPTPTTGRETQYF. In DNA form, the CDR3 reads TGTGCCAGCAGCCCCACACCCACGACAGGGAGGGAGACCCAGTACTTC.

The chain has TRBV19 and TRBJ1-5; 9 bases map to TRBD1. Per germline, CDR1 LNHDA and CDR2 SQIVND (reference sequence). The CDR3 length is 16 residues. Trimming cost V 5 bases and J 4 bases; bases outside gene matches: 9. CDR3 amino acids: CASSVPGTGNNQPQHF. Here the CDR3 DNA reads TGTGCCAGTAGTGTCCCCGGGACAGGGAATAATCAGCCCCAGCATTTT.

The V and J genes are TRBV7-2 and TRBJ2-3, with 8 bases fitting TRBD2. Germline assignment: CDR1 SGHTA and CDR2 FQGNSA. This CDR3 is 15 amino acids long. Trimming cost V 5 bases and J 6 bases; bases outside gene matches: 10. The CDR3 region has the DNA TGTGCCAGCAGCCCACTGACTAGCGCGTCGGATACGCAGTATTTT. This codes for CASSPLTSASDTQYF.

This rearrangement joins TRBV19 to TRBJ2-2; 8 bases match TRBD2. CDR3 length equals 15 residues. The J segment lost 6 bases and the V segment lost 2 bases, leaving 5 bases of the junction unmatched. From germline, CDR1 is LNHDA and CDR2 SQIVND (reference sequence). CDR3 nucleotide sequence: TGTGCCAGTAGTATACAAGCGGGAGCCCCCGGGGAGCTGTTTTTT. Its translation is CASSIQAGAPGELFF.

The rearrangement uses TRBV29-1 and TRBJ2-1; TRBD2 agrees at 8 bases. Germline V gives CDR1 SQVTM, CDR2 ANQGSEA. V was pared by 0 bases and J by 4 bases, with 11 bases of the junction left unmatched. The CDR3 has 17 amino acids. CDR3 amino acids: CSVEDRREAVGYNEQFF. The CDR3 DNA reads TGCAGCGTTGAAGATCGGCGGGAGGCCGTGGGATACAATGAGCAGTTCTTC.

This chain connects TRBV4-3 to TRBJ2-3; 15 bases map to TRBD2. The V and J ends lost 1 base and 5 bases, in that order; junction bases with no gene match: 1. The CDR3 spans 16 residues. Germline V gives CDR1 LGHNA, CDR2 YSLEER. DNA of the CDR3: TGCGCCAGCAGCCAAGGGACTAGCGGGAGGGGAGATACGCAGTATTTT. This translates into CASSQGTSGRGDTQYF.

CDR3 nucleotides: TGCAGCGCAAACCGGGGGATCGGGGAGCTGTTTTTT. Protein sequence: CSANRGIGELFF. This rearrangement joins TRBV29-1 to TRBJ2-2; possibly TRBD2 for D (6 bases). Trimming left V 7 bases short and J 7 bases short, with 13 bases between. Germline V gives CDR1 SQVTM, CDR2 ANQGSEA. The CDR3 sequence is 12 residues long.

The rearrangement joins TRBV5-1 to TRBJ2-7, with TRBD1 as a possible D gene (5 bases). The CDR3 spans 15 residues. Per the germline V gene, CDR1 is SGHRS and CDR2 is YFSETQ. V dropped 4 bases and J dropped 1 base, with 15 bases sitting between them. The CDR3: CASSDSSIRSYEQYF. CDR3 nucleotides: TGCGCCAGCAGCGACAGTTCCATTCGGTCCTACGAGCAGTACTTC.

The chain links TRBV12-3 or TRBV12-4 to TRBJ1-2; D not resolved. CDR3 size: 13 residues. The V and J ends lost 6 bases and 3 bases respectively, with 11 bases between them. The CDR3: CASSSRVDYGYTF. The CDR3 DNA sequence: TGTGCCAGCAGCTCTCGGGTGGACTATGGCTACACCTTC.

This rearrangement joins TRBV3-1 (or the pseudogene TRBV3-2) to TRBJ1-1, with 8 bases that match TRBD1. J lost 2 bases, V lost 5 bases, and 4 bases had no gene match. The CDR3 is made up of 14 amino acids. Germline V lookup: CDR1 LGHDT, CDR2 YNNKEL (reference sequence). The CDR3, as DNA: TGTGCCAGCAGCGTGGGGACAGGCAACACTGAAGCTTTCTTT. Amino acid sequence: CASSVGTGNTEAFF.

The chain has TRBV4-3 and TRBJ1-2; TRBD1 matches at 9 bases. The length of the CDR3 is 16 residues. From germline, CDR1 is LGHNA and CDR2 YSLEER. The V gene end was trimmed by 0 bases and the J gene end by 4 bases; junction bases not matched to a gene: 6. In DNA form, the CDR3 reads TGCGCCAGCAGCCAAGATTACGGACAGGGGCGCTATGGCTACACCTTC. It is translated as CASSQDYGQGRYGYTF.

The V and J genes are TRBV4-2 and TRBJ1-1; maybe TRBD1 (6 bases). V lost 3 bases and J lost 1, with 15 bases in between. CDR3 length: 16 amino acids. Germline CDR1 reads LGHNA; CDR2 reads YNFKEQ. In nucleotides, the CDR3 is TGTGCCAGCAGCCATACAGGGTCGCTAGGGAACACTGAAGCTTTCTTT. This codes for CASSHTGSLGNTEAFF.

This chain connects TRBV3-1 (or the pseudogene TRBV3-2) to TRBJ2-5; 9 positions agree with TRBD2. In germline, CDR1 is LGHDT, CDR2 YNNKEL (reference sequence). V lost 0 bases to trimming and J lost 2 bases; unmatched junction nucleotides: 13. The CDR3 sequence is 19 residues long. CDR3 sequence: CASSQDRGRSSGRQETQYF. CDR3 sequence (DNA): TGTGCCAGCAGCCAAGATCGAGGTCGGAGTAGCGGGAGACAAGAGACCCAGTACTTC.